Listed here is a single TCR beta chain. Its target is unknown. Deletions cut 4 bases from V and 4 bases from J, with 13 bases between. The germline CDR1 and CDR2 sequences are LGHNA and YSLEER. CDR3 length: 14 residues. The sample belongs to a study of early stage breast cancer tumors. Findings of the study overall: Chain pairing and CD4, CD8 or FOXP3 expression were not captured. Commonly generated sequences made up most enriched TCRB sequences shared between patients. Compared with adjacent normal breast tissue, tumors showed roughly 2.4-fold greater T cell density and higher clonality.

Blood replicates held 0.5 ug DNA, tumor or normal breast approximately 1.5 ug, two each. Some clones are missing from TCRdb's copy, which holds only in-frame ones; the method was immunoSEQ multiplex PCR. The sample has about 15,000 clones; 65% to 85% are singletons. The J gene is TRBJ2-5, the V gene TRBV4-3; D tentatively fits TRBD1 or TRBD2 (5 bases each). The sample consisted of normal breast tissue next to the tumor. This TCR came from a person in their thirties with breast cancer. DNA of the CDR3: TGCGCCAGCAGCCTGTCGGGGCCTCGAGAGACCCAGTACTTC. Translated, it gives CASSLSGPRETQYF.